Given below is one T cell receptor (beta chain) in context. TCRdb keeps only in-frame clones here, not all; method: immunoSEQ multiplex PCR. The profile covers 15,000 or so clones, with around 90% appearing a single time and about 2.5% taken by the ten largest. This record comes from a study of blood T cell repertoires in COVID-19. CDR3 size: 15 residues. Germline V gives CDR1 SNHLY, CDR2 FYNNEI. V was pared by 6 bases and J by 4 bases, with 16 bases between. The rearrangement joins TRBV2 to TRBJ2-1; tentative D call: TRBD2 (6 bases). The sequence came from a human donor in a cohort sampled during active COVID-19. The sample comprised peripheral blood. The CDR3 is CASRGSGLNYNEQFF. The CDR3 nucleotides read TGTGCCAGCAGGGGAAGCGGACTAAATTACAATGAGCAGTTCTTC.